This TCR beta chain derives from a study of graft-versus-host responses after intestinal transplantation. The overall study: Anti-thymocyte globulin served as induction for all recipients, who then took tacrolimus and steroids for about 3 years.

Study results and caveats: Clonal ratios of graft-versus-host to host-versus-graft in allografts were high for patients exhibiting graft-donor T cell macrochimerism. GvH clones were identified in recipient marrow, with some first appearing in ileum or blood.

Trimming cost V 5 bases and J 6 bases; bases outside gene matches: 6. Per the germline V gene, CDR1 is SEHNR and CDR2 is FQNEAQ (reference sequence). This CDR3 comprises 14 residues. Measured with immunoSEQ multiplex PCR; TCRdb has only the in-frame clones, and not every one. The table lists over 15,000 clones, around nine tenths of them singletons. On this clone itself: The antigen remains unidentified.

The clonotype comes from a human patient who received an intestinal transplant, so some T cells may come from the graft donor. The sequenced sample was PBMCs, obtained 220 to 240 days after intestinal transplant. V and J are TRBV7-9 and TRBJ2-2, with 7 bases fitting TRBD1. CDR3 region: CASSPRGSPGELFF. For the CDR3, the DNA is TGTGCCAGCAGCCCCAGGGGGTCCCCCGGGGAGCTGTTTTTT.